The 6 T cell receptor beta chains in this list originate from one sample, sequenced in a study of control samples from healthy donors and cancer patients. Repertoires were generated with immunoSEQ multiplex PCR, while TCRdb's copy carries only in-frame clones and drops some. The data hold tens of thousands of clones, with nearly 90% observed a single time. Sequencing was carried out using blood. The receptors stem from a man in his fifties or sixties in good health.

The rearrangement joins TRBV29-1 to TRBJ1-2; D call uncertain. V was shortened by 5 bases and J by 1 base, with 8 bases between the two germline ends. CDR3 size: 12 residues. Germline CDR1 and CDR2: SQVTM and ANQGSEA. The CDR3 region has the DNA TGCAGCGTTTCTACAGATAACTATGGCTACACCTTC. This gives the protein CSVSTDNYGYTF.

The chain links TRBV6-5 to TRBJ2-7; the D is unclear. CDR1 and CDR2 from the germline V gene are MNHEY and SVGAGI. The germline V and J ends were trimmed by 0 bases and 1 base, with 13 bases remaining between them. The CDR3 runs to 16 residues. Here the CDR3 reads CASSYSFEFFSYEQYF. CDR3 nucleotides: TGTGCCAGCAGTTACTCGTTCGAGTTCTTTTCCTACGAGCAGTACTTC.

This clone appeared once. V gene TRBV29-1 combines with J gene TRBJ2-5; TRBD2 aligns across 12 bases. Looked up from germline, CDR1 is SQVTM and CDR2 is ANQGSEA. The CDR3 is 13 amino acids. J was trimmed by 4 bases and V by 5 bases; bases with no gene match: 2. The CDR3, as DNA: TGCAGCGTTACTAGCGGGGGGTTAGAGACCCAGTACTTC. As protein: CSVTSGGLETQYF.

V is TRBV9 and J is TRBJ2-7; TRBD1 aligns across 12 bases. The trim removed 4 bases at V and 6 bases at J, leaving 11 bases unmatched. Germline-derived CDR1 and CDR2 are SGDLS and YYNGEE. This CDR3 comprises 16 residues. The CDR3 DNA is TGTGCCAGCAGCTTGGGACAGGGGGCAACCCTTGGCGAGCAGTACTTC. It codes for CASSLGQGATLGEQYF. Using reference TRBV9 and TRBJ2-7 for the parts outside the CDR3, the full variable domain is DSGVTQTPKHLITATGQRVTLRCSPRSGDLSVYWYQQSLDQGLQFLIQYYNGEERAKGNILERFSAQQFPDLHSELNLSSLELGDSALYFCASSLGQGATLGEQYFGPGTRLTVT.

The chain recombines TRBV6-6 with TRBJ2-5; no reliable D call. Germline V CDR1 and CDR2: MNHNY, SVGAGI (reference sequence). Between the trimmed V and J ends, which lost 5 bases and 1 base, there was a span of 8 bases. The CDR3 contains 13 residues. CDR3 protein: CASSQEPQETQYF. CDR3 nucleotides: TGTGCCAGCAGTCAGGAGCCCCAAGAGACCCAGTACTTC.

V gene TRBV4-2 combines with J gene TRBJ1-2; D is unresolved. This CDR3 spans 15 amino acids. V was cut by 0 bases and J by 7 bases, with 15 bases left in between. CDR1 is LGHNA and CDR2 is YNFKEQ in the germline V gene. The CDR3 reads CASSQEKTDRGGYTF. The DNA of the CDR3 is TGTGCCAGCAGCCAAGAGAAGACCGACCGTGGTGGCTACACCTTC.